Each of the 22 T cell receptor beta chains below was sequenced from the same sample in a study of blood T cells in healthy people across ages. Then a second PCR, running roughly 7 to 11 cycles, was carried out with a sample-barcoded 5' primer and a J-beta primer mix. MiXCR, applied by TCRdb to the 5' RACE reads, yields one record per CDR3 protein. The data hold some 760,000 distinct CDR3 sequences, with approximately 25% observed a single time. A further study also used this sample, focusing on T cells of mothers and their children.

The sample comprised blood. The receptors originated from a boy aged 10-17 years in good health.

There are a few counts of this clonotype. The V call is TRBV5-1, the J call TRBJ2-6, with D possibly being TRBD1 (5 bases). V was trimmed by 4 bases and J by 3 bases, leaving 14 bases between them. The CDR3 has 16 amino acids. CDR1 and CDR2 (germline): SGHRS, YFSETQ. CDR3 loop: CASSQGSKGGANVLTF. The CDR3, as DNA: TGCGCCAGCAGCCAGGGAAGCAAGGGTGGGGCCAACGTCCTGACTTTC.

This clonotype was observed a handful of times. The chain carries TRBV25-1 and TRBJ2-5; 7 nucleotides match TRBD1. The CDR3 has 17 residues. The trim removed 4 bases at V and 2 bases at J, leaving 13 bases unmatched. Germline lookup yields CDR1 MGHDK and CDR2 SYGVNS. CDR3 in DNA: TGTGCCAGCAGTGGAGCCAACGACAGGGAAATACAAGAGACCCAGTACTTC. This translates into CASSGANDREIQETQYF. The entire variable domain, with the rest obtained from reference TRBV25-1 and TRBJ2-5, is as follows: EADIYQTPRYLVIGTGKKITLECSQTMGHDKMYWYQQDPGMELHLIHYSYGVNSTEKGDLSSESTVSRIRTEHFPLTLESARPSHTSQYLCASSGANDREIQETQYFGPGTRLLVL.

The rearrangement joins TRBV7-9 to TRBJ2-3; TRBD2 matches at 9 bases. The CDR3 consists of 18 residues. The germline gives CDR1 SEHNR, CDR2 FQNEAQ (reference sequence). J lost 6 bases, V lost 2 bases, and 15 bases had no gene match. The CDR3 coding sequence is TGTGCCAGCAGCTTAAGTTTCGCCCTAGCGGGGTATCCTGATACGCAGTATTTT. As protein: CASSLSFALAGYPDTQYF.

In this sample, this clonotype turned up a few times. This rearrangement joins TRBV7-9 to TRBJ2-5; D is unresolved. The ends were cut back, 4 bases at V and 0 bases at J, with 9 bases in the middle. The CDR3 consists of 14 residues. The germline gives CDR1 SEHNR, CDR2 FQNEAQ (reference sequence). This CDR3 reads CASSSRAYQETQYF. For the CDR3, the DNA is TGTGCCAGCAGCTCCCGAGCCTACCAAGAGACCCAGTACTTC.

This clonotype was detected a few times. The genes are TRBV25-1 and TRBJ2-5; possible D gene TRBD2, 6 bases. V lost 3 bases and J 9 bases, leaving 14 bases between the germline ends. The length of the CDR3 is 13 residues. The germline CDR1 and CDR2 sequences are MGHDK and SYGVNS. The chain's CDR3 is CASSDVGRGAQYF. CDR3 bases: TGTGCCAGCAGTGATGTAGGCCGCGGGGCCCAGTACTTC. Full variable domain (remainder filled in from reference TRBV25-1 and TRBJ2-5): EADIYQTPRYLVIGTGKKITLECSQTMGHDKMYWYQQDPGMELHLIHYSYGVNSTEKGDLSSESTVSRIRTEHFPLTLESARPSHTSQYLCASSDVGRGAQYFGPGTRLLVL.

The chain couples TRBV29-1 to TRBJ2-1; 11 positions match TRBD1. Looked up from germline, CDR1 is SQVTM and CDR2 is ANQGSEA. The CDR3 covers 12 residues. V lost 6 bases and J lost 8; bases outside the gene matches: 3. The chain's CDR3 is CSVWTGGYEQFF. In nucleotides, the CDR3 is TGCAGCGTATGGACAGGGGGCTATGAGCAGTTCTTC.

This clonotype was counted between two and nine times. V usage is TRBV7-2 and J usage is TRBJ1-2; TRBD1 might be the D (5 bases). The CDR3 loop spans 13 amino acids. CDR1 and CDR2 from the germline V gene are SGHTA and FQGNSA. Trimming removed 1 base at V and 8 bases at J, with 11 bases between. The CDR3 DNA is TGTGCCAGCAGCTTAGAGCCAGGGAGGGGCTACACCTTC. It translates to CASSLEPGRGYTF.

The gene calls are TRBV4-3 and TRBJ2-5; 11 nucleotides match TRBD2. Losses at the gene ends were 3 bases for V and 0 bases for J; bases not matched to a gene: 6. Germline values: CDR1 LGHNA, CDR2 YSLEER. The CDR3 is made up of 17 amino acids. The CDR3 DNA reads TGCGCCAGCAGCCAGGGGACTAGCGGTACCGACCAAGAGACCCAGTACTTC. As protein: CASSQGTSGTDQETQYF.

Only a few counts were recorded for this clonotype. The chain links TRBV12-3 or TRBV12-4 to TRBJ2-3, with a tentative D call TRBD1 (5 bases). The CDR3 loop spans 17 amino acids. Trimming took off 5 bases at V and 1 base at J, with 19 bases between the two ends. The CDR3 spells CASSPYAGNTGTDTQYF. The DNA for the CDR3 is TGTGCCAGCAGTCCCTACGCAGGGAACACGGGCACAGATACGCAGTATTTT.

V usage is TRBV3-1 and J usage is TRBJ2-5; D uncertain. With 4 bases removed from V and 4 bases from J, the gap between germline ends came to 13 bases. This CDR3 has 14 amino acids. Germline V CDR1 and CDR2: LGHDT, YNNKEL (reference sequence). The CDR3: CASSREKALETQYF. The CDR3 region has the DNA TGTGCCAGCAGCCGAGAGAAGGCACTAGAGACCCAGTACTTC.

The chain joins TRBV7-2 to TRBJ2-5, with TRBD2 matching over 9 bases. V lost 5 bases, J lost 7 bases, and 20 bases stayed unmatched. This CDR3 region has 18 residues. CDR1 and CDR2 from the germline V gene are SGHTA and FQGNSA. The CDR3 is CASSPVGSASGALRTQYF. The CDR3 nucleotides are TGTGCCAGCAGCCCGGTGGGCTCTGCTAGCGGGGCCCTTCGGACCCAGTACTTC.

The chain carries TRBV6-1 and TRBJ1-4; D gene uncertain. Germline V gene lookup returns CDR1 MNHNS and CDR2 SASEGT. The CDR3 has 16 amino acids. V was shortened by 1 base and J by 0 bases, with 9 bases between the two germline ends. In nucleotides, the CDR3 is TGTGCCAGCAGTGAAGTTGTGGTGTCAACTAATGAAAAACTGTTTTTT. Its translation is CASSEVVVSTNEKLFF.

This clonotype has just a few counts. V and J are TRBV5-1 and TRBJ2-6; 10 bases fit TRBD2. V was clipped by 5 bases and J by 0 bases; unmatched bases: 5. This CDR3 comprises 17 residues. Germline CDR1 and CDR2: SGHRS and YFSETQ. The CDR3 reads CASRELAGSSGANVLTF. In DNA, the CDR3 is TGCGCCAGCAGAGAACTAGCGGGGTCCTCTGGGGCCAACGTCCTGACTTTC.

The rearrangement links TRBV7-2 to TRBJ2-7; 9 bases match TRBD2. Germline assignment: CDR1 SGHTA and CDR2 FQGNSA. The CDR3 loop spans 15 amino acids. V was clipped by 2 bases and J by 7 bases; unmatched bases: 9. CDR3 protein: CASSLRTSVQGEQYF. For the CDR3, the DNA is TGTGCCAGCAGCTTACGGACTAGCGTGCAAGGGGAGCAGTACTTC.

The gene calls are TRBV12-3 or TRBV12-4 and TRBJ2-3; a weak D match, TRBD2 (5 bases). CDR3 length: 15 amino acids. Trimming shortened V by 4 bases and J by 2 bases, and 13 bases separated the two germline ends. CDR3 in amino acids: CASSSGLQPTDTQYF. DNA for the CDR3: TGTGCCAGCAGTTCCGGACTCCAACCCACAGATACGCAGTATTTT.

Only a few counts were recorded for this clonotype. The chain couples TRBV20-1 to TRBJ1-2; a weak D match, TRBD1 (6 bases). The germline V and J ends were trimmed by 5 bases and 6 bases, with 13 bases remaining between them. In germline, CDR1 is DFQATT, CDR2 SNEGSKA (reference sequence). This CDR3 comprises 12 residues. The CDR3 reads CSARGGLNGYTF. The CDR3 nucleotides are TGCAGTGCTCGCGGGGGCCTCAATGGCTACACCTTC.

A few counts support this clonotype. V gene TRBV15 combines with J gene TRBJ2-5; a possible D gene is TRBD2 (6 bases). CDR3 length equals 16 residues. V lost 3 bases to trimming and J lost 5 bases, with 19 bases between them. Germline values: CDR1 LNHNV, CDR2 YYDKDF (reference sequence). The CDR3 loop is CATSSRQGGSRETQYF. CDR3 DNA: TGTGCCACCAGCAGTAGGCAGGGAGGATCTCGGGAGACCCAGTACTTC.

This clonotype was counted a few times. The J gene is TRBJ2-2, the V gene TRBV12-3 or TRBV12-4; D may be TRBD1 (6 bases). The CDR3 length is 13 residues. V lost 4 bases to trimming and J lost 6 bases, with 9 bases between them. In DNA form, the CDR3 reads TGTGCCAGCAGTTCAGGGGTTCCCGGGGAGCTGTTTTTT. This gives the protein CASSSGVPGELFF.

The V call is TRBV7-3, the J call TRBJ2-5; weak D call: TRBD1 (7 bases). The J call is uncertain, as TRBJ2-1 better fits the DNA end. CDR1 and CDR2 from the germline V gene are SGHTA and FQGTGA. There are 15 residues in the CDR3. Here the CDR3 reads CASSPRQGGDYEQFF. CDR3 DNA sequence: TGTGCCAGCAGCCCTAGACAGGGCGGGGACTATGAGCAGTTCTTC.

The CDR3: CASSQTGSRYTF. DNA for the CDR3: TGTGCCAGCAGCCAAACCGGGAGCCGCTACACCTTC. V gene TRBV3-1 combines with J gene TRBJ1-2; D unresolved. The CDR3 contains 12 residues. Trimming removed 2 bases at V and 9 bases at J, with 10 bases between. Germline V gene lookup returns CDR1 LGHDT and CDR2 YNNKEL (reference sequence).

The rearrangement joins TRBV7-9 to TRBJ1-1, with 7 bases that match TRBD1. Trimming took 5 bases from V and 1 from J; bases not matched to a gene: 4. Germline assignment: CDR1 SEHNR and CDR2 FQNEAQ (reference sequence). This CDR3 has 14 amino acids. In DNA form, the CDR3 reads TGTGCCAGCAGCACGGGACAGCAGAACACTGAAGCTTTCTTT. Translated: CASSTGQQNTEAFF.

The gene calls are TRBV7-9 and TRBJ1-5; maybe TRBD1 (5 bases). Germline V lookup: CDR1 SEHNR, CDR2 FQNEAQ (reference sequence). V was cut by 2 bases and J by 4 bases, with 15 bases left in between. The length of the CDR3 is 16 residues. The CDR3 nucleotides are TGTGCCAGCAGCTTAAATAGGGGATCAGGAAATCAGCCCCAGCATTTT. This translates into CASSLNRGSGNQPQHF. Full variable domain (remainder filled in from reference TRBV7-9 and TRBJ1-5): DTGVSQNPRHKITKRGQNVTFRCDPISEHNRLYWYRQTLGQGPEFLTYFQNEAQLEKSRLLSDRFSAERPKGSFSTLEIQRTEQGDSAMYLCASSLNRGSGNQPQHFGDGTRLSIL.